This T cell receptor (beta chain) was sequenced in a study of Ad26.COV2.S vaccination and SARS-CoV-2 variants. Study-wide context: Each vaccinee took Ad26.COV2.S intramuscularly, once or twice 56 days apart.

This CDR3 is 14 amino acids long. Germline V lookup: CDR1 LNHDA, CDR2 SQIVND (reference sequence). The trim removed 3 bases at V and 3 bases at J, leaving 3 bases unmatched. The data were produced by immunoSEQ multiplex PCR, yet TCRdb's version contains in-frame clones alone and is incomplete. The sample shows 300,000 to 350,000 clones, around 88% of them seen only once. As for treatment: roughly 19 received Ad26.COV2.S at low or high dose, single or two shots; several received placebo; per-sample allocation not given. Sampling happened 63 days after the first vaccine or placebo injection. Sequenced here: peripheral blood, sampled in a trial of Ad26.COV2.S vaccine versus placebo. The sequence came from a person aged 18-60 years who received the Ad26.COV2.S COVID-19 vaccine or a placebo. The rearrangement uses TRBV19 and TRBJ2-3; 7 bases fit TRBD1. CDR3 residues: CASSIVRGTDTQYF. The CDR3 nucleotides read TGTGCCAGTAGTATTGTCAGGGGGACAGATACGCAGTATTTT.